This TCR beta chain was identified in a study of T cells in Graves' hyperthyroidism and ophthalmopathy. Study summary: Sampling of peripheral blood happened at initial diagnosis, prior to any treatment. The study's findings and limits: Also found in blood were most expanded thyroid clonotypes above 0.001.

The TCR beta CDR3 regions underwent amplification using RNA transcripts as the source. First-round RT-PCR of the TCR CDR3 relied on the HTBI primer set. In TCRdb, the multiplex PCR reads were re-called with MiXCR into one record per CDR3 protein. The table lists hundreds of thousands of distinct CDR3 sequences, 14% of them singletons. The germline V gene encodes CDR1 MNHNS and CDR2 SASEGT. The CDR3 loop spans 16 amino acids. Trimming took 5 bases from V and 5 from J; bases not matched to a gene: 15. In patients aged 18 to 65, hyperthyroidism was newly diagnosed, with duration under 2 months. Diagnoses were made from clinical symptoms, serum measures (thyroxine and TRAb), thyroid ultrasound and orbital computed tomography. This clonotype occurred many times. Its antigen remains unidentified.

The V gene is TRBV6-1, the J gene TRBJ2-7; 7 bases align to TRBD1. The sequence was collected from a young woman with Graves' hyperthyroidism. The sequenced sample consisted of blood. CDR3 loop: CASSIPWGRGYDEQYF. The CDR3 nucleotides read TGTGCCAGCAGTATCCCCTGGGGCAGGGGGTACGACGAGCAGTACTTC.